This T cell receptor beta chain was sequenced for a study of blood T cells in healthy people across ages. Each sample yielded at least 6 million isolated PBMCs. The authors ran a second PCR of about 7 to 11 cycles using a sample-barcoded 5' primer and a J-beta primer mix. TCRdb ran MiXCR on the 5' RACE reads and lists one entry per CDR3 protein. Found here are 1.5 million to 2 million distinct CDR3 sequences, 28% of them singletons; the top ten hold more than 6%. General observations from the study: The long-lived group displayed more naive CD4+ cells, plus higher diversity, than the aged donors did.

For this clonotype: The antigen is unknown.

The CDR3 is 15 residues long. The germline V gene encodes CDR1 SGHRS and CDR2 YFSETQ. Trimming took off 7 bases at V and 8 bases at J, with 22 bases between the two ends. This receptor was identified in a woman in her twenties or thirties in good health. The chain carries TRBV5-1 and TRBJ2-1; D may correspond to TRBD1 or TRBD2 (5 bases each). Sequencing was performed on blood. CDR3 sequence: CASRDAAALGDEQFF. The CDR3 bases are TGCGCCAGCCGGGACGCGGCGGCCTTGGGGGATGAGCAGTTCTTC.